Listed below are T cell receptor beta chains from one sample, sequenced in a study of spatial heterogeneity in lung cancer. MiXCR, applied by TCRdb to the 5' RACE reads, yields one record per CDR3 protein. The sample has about 92,000 distinct CDR3 sequences, approximately 12% seen once. The sample here was PBMCs, taken at surgery. The receptors shown here come from a male donor with early-stage non-small cell lung cancer. CDR3s include the opening cysteine and the closing phenylalanine or tryptophan. D genes are given only for firm matches. Only part of the rows carry a size: once, few, many, or a class if the clone is expanded.

d_gene,abundance,v_gene,j_gene,CDR3aa,CDR3nt
TRBD2,many,TRBV7-6,TRBJ2-2,CASSLVLGREATGELFF,TGTGCCAGCAGCTTAGTCTTAGGTCGGGAGGCTACCGGGGAGCTGTTTTTT
TRBD1,-,TRBV20-1,TRBJ2-7,CSARAPGGYEQYF,TGCAGTGCTAGAGCCCCAGGGGGCTACGAGCAGTACTTC
TRBD1,-,TRBV7-9,TRBJ2-7,CASSWSGQGPYEQYF,TGTGCCAGCAGCTGGTCGGGACAGGGACCCTACGAGCAGTACTTC
-,few,TRBV12-3/TRBV12-4,TRBJ2-5,CASSPSGLETQYF,TGTGCCAGCAGCCCGTCGGGGTTGGAGACCCAGTACTTC
TRBD1,-,TRBV6-2/TRBV6-3,TRBJ1-1,CASSYRQGGIEAFF,TGTGCCAGCAGTTACAGACAGGGGGGGATTGAAGCTTTCTTT
TRBD1,-,TRBV7-6,TRBJ2-3,CASSLTGGTQYF,TGTGCCAGCAGCTTGACAGGGGGTACGCAGTATTTT
TRBD2,few,TRBV12-3/TRBV12-4,TRBJ2-1,CASSRLAGVNEQFF,TGTGCCAGCAGTCGACTAGCGGGAGTCAATGAGCAGTTCTTC
-,-,TRBV6-5,TRBJ1-2,CASSYSWGTRDGYTF,TGTGCCAGCAGTTACTCGTGGGGCACCCGGGACGGCTACACCTTC
TRBD2,few,TRBV27,TRBJ2-7,CASSYTQGLAGEQYF,TGTGCCAGCAGTTACACACAAGGACTAGCCGGCGAGCAGTACTTC
-,few,TRBV28,TRBJ1-2,CASSPPTGHSNYGYTF,TGTGCCAGCAGCCCTCCCACGGGACACTCTAACTATGGCTACACCTTC
TRBD2,many,TRBV7-2,TRBJ2-7,CASSLGAGSYEQYF,TGTGCCAGCAGCTTAGGAGCGGGGAGCTACGAGCAGTACTTC
TRBD2,few,TRBV11-2,TRBJ2-3,CASSLRLAGGITDTQYF,TGTGCCAGCAGCCTACGCCTAGCGGGAGGGATTACAGATACGCAGTATTTT